This T cell receptor (beta chain) originates from a study of cytomegalovirus exposure and HLA in healthy donors. Study details: Of the donors genotyped, a few hundred in all, 75% to 85% fell in the Caucasian-associated ancestry cluster. The study, taken as a whole, reports: Most CMV-associated TCR beta chains were later found to appear HLA-restricted. In the analysis, some V segments, TRBV6-2 and TRBV6-3 included, were excluded as indistinguishable. For cytomegalovirus status, the classifier reportedly gave diagnoses with high specificity and sensitivity.

Both 60 Vbeta primers and 13 Jbeta primers went into the PCR. Data came from immunoSEQ multiplex PCR; TCRdb stores just in-frame clones and leaves some out. This sample has approximately 100,000 clones, with about 80% found just once. As to this clone: As yet, its antigen is unknown.

This CDR3 contains 14 residues. Germline V gives CDR1 MGHRA, CDR2 YSYEKL. This chain uses TRBV4-1 with TRBJ2-5; 8 bases are a match to TRBD1. The J call is in doubt because the DNA end fits TRBJ2-7 better. The sequence derives from a man in his sixties in good health and CMV-seropositive. Sequencing input: PBMCs. CDR3 in amino acids: CASSQGTGSHEQYF. The CDR3 nucleotides read TGCGCCAGCAGCCAAGGGACAGGGAGCCACGAGCAGTACTTC.